These T cell receptor beta chains were read from a single sample in a study of blood T cell repertoires in COVID-19. The method was immunoSEQ multiplex PCR; TCRdb's version includes in-frame clones alone and lacks a portion of them. The data contain about 200,000 clones, around 80% of them singletons. Sequenced sample: peripheral blood. All receptors come from a woman aged 40 to 49 with acute or convalescent COVID-19. Each CDR3 is given with its conserved first and last residue. The D gene is left open where the match is weak. Clone sizes are given selectively: once, few, many, or a class where the clone is expanded.

d_call j_call cdr3_length v_call clone_size cdr3_nt cdr3_aa
- TRBJ2-3 15 TRBV10-2 - TGCGCCAGCAGTGAAACAGTACCAGCCCCAGATACGCAGTATTTT CASSETVPAPDTQYF
- TRBJ2-5 15 TRBV6-2/TRBV6-3 once TGTGCCAGCAGTTACGGGGCGTCCTCCCAAGAGACCCAGTACTTC CASSYGASSQETQYF
TRBD1 TRBJ2-7 13 TRBV19 - TGTGCCAGTAGTGGGACAGGGGGCGGCGAGCAGTACTTC CASSGTGGGEQYF
- TRBJ2-3 14 TRBV5-8 many TGTGCCAGCAGCTTGGGACAAGGTTGGGATACGCAGTATTTT CASSLGQGWDTQYF
- TRBJ1-2 13 TRBV27 few TGTGCCAGCAGTTTTAGGTTAGGGGATGGCTACACCTTC CASSFRLGDGYTF
- TRBJ2-3 14 TRBV29-1 once TGCAGCGTTGAAGTCGAACAGGGCGCAGATACGCAGTATTTT CSVEVEQGADTQYF
- TRBJ2-3 11 TRBV25-1 - TGTGCCAGCTCCCGTCTGGATACGCAGTATTTT CASSRLDTQYF
TRBD2 TRBJ2-1 14 TRBV4-3 - TGCGCCAGCAGCCAGCGGGAGCCGGAGTATGAGCAGTTCTTC CASSQREPEYEQFF
TRBD1 TRBJ2-2 19 TRBV7-9 - TGTGCCAGCAGCTTATACCGGTTATCGGGACAGGGGAACACCGGGGAGCTGTTTTTT CASSLYRLSGQGNTGELFF
TRBD2 TRBJ2-3 15 TRBV19 - TGTGCCAGTTCCCCTGGGGGAGGGAGTGCAGATACGCAGTATTTT CASSPGGGSADTQYF
TRBD2 TRBJ2-1 12 TRBV12-3/TRBV12-4 - TGTGCCAGCAGTCCAGGCGGGGGTGAGCAGTTCTTC CASSPGGGEQFF
- TRBJ2-2 16 TRBV18 once TGTGCCAGCTCACCAGTACTCGGGGTAAACACCGGGGAGCTGTTTTTT CASSPVLGVNTGELFF
- TRBJ1-4 13 TRBV18 - TGTGCCAGCACGAGCACAACTAATGAAAAACTGTTTTTT CASTSTTNEKLFF
- TRBJ2-7 13 TRBV5-1 - TGCGCCAGCAGCACTCTGTACCCGTTCGAGCAGTACTTC CASSTLYPFEQYF
TRBD1 TRBJ1-1 13 TRBV11-2 - TGTGCCAGCAGCTCATGGACAGGTATAAAGGCTTTCTTT CASSSWTGIKAFF
- TRBJ1-1 13 TRBV29-1 - TGCAGCGTTGAGCTTAGAATGAACACTGAAGCTTTCTTT CSVELRMNTEAFF
TRBD2 TRBJ2-3 15 TRBV5-1 - TGCGCCAGCAGCTTGACGGGGGGAAGCACAGATACGCAGTATTTT CASSLTGGSTDTQYF
- TRBJ2-5 12 TRBV6-1 - TGTGCCAGCAGTGAGGTAGAAGAGACCCAGTACTTC CASSEVEETQYF
TRBD2 TRBJ2-2 17 TRBV27 - TGTGCCAGCAGCGGACTAGCGGGAGATTCGAACACCGGGGAGCTGTTTTTT CASSGLAGDSNTGELFF
- TRBJ1-6 15 TRBV4-1 - TGCGCCAGCAGCCAAGGTCCAGGGATAAAATCACCCCTCCACTTT CASSQGPGIKSPLHF
- TRBJ2-7 17 TRBV3-1/TRBV3-2 once TGTGCCAGCAGCAAAAGGGGCCTGAGCGGGCACTCCTACGAGCAGTACTTC CASSKRGLSGHSYEQYF
TRBD2 TRBJ2-1 17 TRBV19 - TGTGCCAGTAGTACCAGGGCCCCGGGACTACCAGGGAATGAGCAGTTCTTC CASSTRAPGLPGNEQFF
TRBD1 TRBJ1-6 18 TRBV15 - TGTGCCACCAGCAGGGGGACAGGCGTGAGCTCCTATAATTCACCCCTCCACTTT CATSRGTGVSSYNSPLHF
- TRBJ1-1 15 TRBV10-3 - TGTGCCATCAGTGACCGGGGTACCATGAACACTGAAGCTTTCTTT CAISDRGTMNTEAFF
- TRBJ2-7 11 TRBV20-1 - TGCAGTGCTAGCCACACCTACGAGCAGTACTTC CSASHTYEQYF
TRBD1 TRBJ1-2 19 TRBV19 - TGTGCCAGTAGTATAAACCCCCCCGGGACAGGGGGCCCCTTAAGAGGCTACACCTTC CASSINPPGTGGPLRGYTF
TRBD2 TRBJ2-2 18 TRBV11-2 - TGTGCCAGCAGCTTAGTCGGACTAGCGGGGGGGCGGACCGGGGAGCTGTTTTTT CASSLVGLAGGRTGELFF
TRBD1 TRBJ1-2 14 TRBV29-1 - TGCAGCGTTGATGACGGCAGGGGGATCTATGGCTACACCTTC CSVDDGRGIYGYTF
- TRBJ1-1 13 TRBV11-1 - TGTGCCAGCAGCTTAGTGAGGAGGACTGAAGCTTTCTTT CASSLVRRTEAFF
TRBD1 TRBJ2-1 17 TRBV19 - TGTGCCAGTAGTACTCGACCGACAGGGGGCGCTTACAATGAGCAGTTCTTC CASSTRPTGGAYNEQFF
TRBD2 TRBJ2-1 17 TRBV2 - TGTGCCAGCACCCGACTAGCGGGGGCCGGCCGTAGGAGTGAGCAGTTCTTC CASTRLAGAGRRSEQFF
- TRBJ1-3 17 TRBV11-2 - TGTGCCAGCAGCTTTGGTATGAGGTCCTCCTCTGGAAACACCATATATTTT CASSFGMRSSSGNTIYF
- TRBJ1-1 13 TRBV7-3 few TGTGCCAGCAGCCCAGGCCGCGCAGGCGAAGCTTTCTTT CASSPGRAGEAFF
- TRBJ2-7 14 TRBV13 few TGTGCCAGCAGCTACAGACAGCTTCGGGGGGAGCAGTACTTC CASSYRQLRGEQYF
- TRBJ1-2 14 TRBV6-1 - TGTGCCAGCAGTGAAACGCGGGGCGCGGATGGCTACACCTTC CASSETRGADGYTF
- TRBJ1-4 15 TRBV5-6 - TGTGCCAGCAGCTATACGACAGTCCGCAATGAAAAACTGTTTTTT CASSYTTVRNEKLFF
TRBD2 TRBJ2-7 14 TRBV5-1 - TGCGCCAGCAGCTCCGGGACTACTTCCTACGAGCAGTACTTC CASSSGTTSYEQYF
TRBD2 TRBJ2-1 16 TRBV10-1 once TGCGCCAGCAGTGAGTCGCGCGGGGGGGCCATCGTCGAGCAGTTCTTC CASSESRGGAIVEQFF
TRBD1 TRBJ2-7 14 TRBV29-1 - TGCAGCGTTGATTCGCCGGGACAGACCTACGAGCAGTACTTC CSVDSPGQTYEQYF
- TRBJ2-1 14 TRBV6-2/TRBV6-3 few TGTGCCAGCAGCCCCTGGAGCTCCTACAATGAGCAGTTCTTC CASSPWSSYNEQFF
- TRBJ1-4 14 TRBV11-2 - TGTGCCAGCAGCTTAACGGATAGGAGTGAAAAACTGTTTTTT CASSLTDRSEKLFF
- TRBJ1-5 14 TRBV2 - TGTGCCAGCAGTGCTTGGGACACGAATCAGCCCCAGCATTTT CASSAWDTNQPQHF
- TRBJ2-2 16 TRBV27 few TGTGCCAGCAGTCCCCTCCAGGCTCTGAACACCGGGGAGCTGTTTTTT CASSPLQALNTGELFF
- TRBJ1-2 13 TRBV19 - TGTGCCAGTATGGCGTCCAGGCCGGGAGGCTACACCTTC CASMASRPGGYTF
TRBD1 TRBJ2-7 14 TRBV30 - TGTGCCTGGAGTGACGGGACAGGTAGCTACGAGCAGTACTTC CAWSDGTGSYEQYF
TRBD1 TRBJ1-4 14 TRBV10-3 - TGTGCCATCGCGGGGGACAGGTCTAATGAAAAACTGTTTTTT CAIAGDRSNEKLFF
TRBD2 TRBJ2-1 17 TRBV4-1 - TGCGCCAGCAGCCAAGAGGGGACTAGCGGGAGTGTGGGTGAGCAGTTCTTC CASSQEGTSGSVGEQFF
- TRBJ2-7 16 TRBV4-3 - TGCGCCAGCAGCCAAGACTTTCGGGGATGGCAGTACGAGCAGTACTTC CASSQDFRGWQYEQYF